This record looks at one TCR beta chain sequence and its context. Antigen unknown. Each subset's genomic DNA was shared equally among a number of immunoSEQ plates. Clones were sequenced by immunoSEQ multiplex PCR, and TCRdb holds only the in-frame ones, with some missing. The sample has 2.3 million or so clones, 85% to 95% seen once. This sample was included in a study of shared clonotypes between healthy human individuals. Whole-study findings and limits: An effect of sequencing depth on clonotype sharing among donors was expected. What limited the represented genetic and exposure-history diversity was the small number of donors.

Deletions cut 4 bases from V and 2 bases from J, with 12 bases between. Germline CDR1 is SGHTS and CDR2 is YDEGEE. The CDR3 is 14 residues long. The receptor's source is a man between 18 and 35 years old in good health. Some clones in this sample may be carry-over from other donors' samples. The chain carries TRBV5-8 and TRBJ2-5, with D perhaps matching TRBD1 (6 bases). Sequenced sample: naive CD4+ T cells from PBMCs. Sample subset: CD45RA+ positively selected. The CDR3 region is CASSQGTTQETQYF. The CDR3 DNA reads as TGTGCCAGCAGCCAAGGGACAACGCAAGAGACCCAGTACTTC.